One and the same sample provided the 6 T cell receptor beta chains below, sequenced in a study of cytomegalovirus exposure and HLA in healthy donors. 60 Vbeta and 13 Jbeta primers were used in PCR. Profiled with immunoSEQ multiplex PCR; TCRdb holds only in-frame clones, not every one. The sample carries approximately 150,000 clones, more than 70% recorded once. The sequenced sample was PBMCs. All receptors derive from a male donor in good health and CMV-seronegative.

The chain links TRBV28 to TRBJ2-7; 7 bases line up with TRBD2. V lost 7 bases and J lost 3; bases outside the gene matches: 6. CDR3 length equals 13 residues. From germline, CDR1 is MDHEN and CDR2 SYDVKM. CDR3 DNA sequence: TGTGCCAGCACTCCCGGGGGGTTCTACGAGCAGTACTTC. This encodes CASTPGGFYEQYF.

This clone was seen only once. The chain is built from TRBV7-2 and TRBJ2-1; 9 nucleotides match TRBD2. Germline assignment: CDR1 SGHTA and CDR2 FQGNSA. CDR3 length: 16 residues. V lost 3 bases and J lost 6; bases outside the gene matches: 9. CDR3 sequence reads: CASSFSAGGVPNEQFF. CDR3 DNA: TGTGCCAGCAGCTTCTCGGCGGGAGGGGTTCCCAATGAGCAGTTCTTC.

This sequence joins TRBV27 and TRBJ2-5, with 7 bases that match TRBD1. The CDR3 has 17 residues. J lost 1 base, V lost 6 bases, and 14 bases had no gene match. The germline gives CDR1 MNHEY, CDR2 SMNVEV (reference sequence). The CDR3 DNA reads TGTGCCAGCAGGATGACACCGGGACAGCAACCCCAAGAGACCCAGTACTTC. This encodes CASRMTPGQQPQETQYF.

This chain uses TRBV6-6 with TRBJ2-5, with 8 bases lining up with TRBD2. CDR3 length: 15 residues. The trim removed 4 bases at V and 5 bases at J, leaving 9 bases unmatched. Germline CDR1 MNHNY, CDR2 SVGAGI (reference sequence). The CDR3: CASSSGRAGKETQYF. CDR3 DNA: TGTGCCAGCAGTTCCGGGAGGGCGGGGAAGGAGACCCAGTACTTC.

The chain employs TRBV5-5 and TRBJ2-7; no clear D. The V gene's germline CDR1 is SGHKS and CDR2 YYEKEE (reference sequence). The CDR3 length is 13 residues. V lost 0 bases, J lost 5 bases, and 9 bases lay in between. DNA for the CDR3: TGTGCCAGCAGCTTGGAGGTACAGCACGAGCAGTACTTC. It translates to CASSLEVQHEQYF.

J is TRBJ2-2 and V is TRBV6-5, with D maybe TRBD2 (5 bases). Trimming pared 7 bases from V and 7 bases from J, leaving 13 bases between. CDR1 and CDR2 from the germline V gene are MNHEY and SVGAGI. The CDR3 runs 13 residues. The chain's CDR3 is CASTIIAGGELFF. DNA of the CDR3: TGTGCCAGCACCATCATTGCGGGCGGGGAGCTGTTTTTT.